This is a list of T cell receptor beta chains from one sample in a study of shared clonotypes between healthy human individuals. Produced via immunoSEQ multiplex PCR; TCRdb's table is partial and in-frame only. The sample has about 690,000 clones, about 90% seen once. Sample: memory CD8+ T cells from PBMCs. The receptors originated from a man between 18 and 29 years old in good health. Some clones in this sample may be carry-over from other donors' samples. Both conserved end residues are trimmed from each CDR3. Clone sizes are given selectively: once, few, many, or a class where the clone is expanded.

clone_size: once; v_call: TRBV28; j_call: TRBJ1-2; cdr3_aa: ASSSDGFYGYT
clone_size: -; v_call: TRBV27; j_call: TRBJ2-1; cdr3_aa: ASSYRDRGLNEQF
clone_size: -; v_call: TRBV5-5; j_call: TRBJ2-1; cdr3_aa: ASSLDPGLAGEIYNEQF
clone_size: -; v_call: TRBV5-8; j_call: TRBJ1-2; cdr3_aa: ASSLSSVYGYT
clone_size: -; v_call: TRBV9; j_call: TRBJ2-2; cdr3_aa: ASSVDVQTGIVTGELF
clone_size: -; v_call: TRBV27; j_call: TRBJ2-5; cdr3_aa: ASSLYPMGGAETQY
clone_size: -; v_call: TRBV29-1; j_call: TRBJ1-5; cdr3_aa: SVSLTGINQPQH
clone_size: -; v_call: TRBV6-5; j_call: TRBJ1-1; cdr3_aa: ASSYDGGTEAF
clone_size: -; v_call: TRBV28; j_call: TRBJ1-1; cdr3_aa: ASSGKDGKQTVNTEAF
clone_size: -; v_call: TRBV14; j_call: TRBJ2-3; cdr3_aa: ASSPYSLQRTTDTQY
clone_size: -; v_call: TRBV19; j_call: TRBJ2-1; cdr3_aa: ASCQDPAYNEQF
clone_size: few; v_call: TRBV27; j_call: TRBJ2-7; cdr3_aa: ASSPGGSGGLNEQY
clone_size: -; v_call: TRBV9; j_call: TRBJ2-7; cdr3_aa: ASSPGGSSYEQY
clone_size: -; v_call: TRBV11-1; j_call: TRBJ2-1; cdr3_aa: ASSFEESGPYNEQF
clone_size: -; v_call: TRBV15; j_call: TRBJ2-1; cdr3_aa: AIYSGSPYNEQF
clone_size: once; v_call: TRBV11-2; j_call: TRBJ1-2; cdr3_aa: ASSTTGGASGYT
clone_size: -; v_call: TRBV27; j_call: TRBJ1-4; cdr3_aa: ASSLFPSANEKLF
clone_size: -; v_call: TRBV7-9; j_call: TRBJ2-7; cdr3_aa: ASSLPGLGPWEQY
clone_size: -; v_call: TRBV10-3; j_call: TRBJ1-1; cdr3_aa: AISDRGSTEAF
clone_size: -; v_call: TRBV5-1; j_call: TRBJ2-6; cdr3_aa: ASSSLEDSGANVLT
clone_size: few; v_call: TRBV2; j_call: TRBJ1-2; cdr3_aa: AMLDEHGYT
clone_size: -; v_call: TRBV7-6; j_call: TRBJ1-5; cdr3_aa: ASSLRPGSNQPQH
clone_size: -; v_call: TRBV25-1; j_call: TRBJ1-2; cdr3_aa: ASSEYTGNYGYT
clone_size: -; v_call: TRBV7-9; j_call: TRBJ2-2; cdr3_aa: ASSSGTSARIGELF
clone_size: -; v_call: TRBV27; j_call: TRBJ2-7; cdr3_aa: ASSLLGQGVFEQY
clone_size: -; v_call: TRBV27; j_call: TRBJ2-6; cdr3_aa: ASSLKAGANVLT
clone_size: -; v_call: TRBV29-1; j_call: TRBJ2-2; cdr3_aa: SVTLRQGANTGELF
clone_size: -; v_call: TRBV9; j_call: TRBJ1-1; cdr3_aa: ASSVRGGRNTEAF
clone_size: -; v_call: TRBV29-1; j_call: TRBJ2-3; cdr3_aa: SVLGQSTDTQY
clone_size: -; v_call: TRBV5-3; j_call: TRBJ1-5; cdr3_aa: ARSLLRPFAQPQH
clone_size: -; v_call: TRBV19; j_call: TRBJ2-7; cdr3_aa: ASSPSHRQGPYLGRRYEQY
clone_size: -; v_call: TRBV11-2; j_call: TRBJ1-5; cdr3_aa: ASSLDPGGGQPQH
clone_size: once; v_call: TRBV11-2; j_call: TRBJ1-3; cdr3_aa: ASSPGPASSGNTIY
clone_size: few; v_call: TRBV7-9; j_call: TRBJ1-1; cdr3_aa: ASSFEDTEAF